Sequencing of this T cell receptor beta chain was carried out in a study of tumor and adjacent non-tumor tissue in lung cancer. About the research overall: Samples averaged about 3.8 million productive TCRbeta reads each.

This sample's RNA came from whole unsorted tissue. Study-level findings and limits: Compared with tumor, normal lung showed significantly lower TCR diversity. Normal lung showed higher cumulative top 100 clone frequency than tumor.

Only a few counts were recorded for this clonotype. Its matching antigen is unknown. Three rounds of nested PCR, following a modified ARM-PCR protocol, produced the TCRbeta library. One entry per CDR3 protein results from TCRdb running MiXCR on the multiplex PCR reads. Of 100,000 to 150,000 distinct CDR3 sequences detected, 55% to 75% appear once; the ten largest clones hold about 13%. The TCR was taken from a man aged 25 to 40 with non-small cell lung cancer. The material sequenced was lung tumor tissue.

This CDR3 is CASSLDGLSGGSTDTQYF. For the CDR3, the DNA is TGTGCCAGCAGCTTAGATGGGCTTAGCGGAGGTAGCACAGATACGCAGTATTTT. The rearrangement joins TRBV11-2 to TRBJ2-3; TRBD2 is a possible D gene (6 bases). Trimming shortened V by 0 bases and J by 0 bases, and 16 bases separated the two germline ends. CDR3 length: 18 residues. Germline CDR1 SGHAT, CDR2 FQNNGV.